This T cell receptor (beta chain) was recorded in a study of T cell repertoires in cytomegalovirus infection. CDR1 is LGHNT, CDR2 FRNRAP, per germline. The CDR3 contains 12 residues. V lost 7 bases, J lost 3 bases, and 7 bases lay in between. TCRdb analysed the reads with MiXCR anew, one entry per CDR3 protein. Of fewer than 550,000 distinct CDR3 sequences in the sample, about 11% were seen once. This clonotype showed up many times. The chain carries TRBV12-5 and TRBJ2-1; D uncertain. The TCR sequence derives from a human donor in good health (CMV status not recorded). Some clones in this sample may be carry-over from other donors' samples. Sample: PBMCs. The CDR3 sequence: CASEGDYNEQFF. The CDR3, as DNA: TGTGCTAGTGAAGGAGACTACAATGAGCAGTTCTTC.